Each of the 12 T cell receptor beta chains below was sequenced from the same sample in a study of blood T cell repertoires in COVID-19 (dated by TCRdb to the early 2020s). Libraries were made using the immunoSEQ multiplex PCR assay. TCRdb holds this immuneACCESS table with in-frame rearrangements only. Some clones are missing; in checked studies, unresolved V genes explain under half, and the rest has no known cause. This sample lists around 99,000 clones; 79% were detected once. 15% to 20% of the sample is in the top ten clones. The specimen was peripheral blood. All receptors come from a woman of 80 years or more with active or convalescent COVID-19.

The V gene is TRBV4-2, the J gene TRBJ2-3, with 8 bases lining up with TRBD1. The trim removed 2 bases at V and 6 bases at J, leaving 13 bases unmatched. Germline V CDR1 and CDR2: LGHNA, YNFKEQ. The CDR3 has 17 amino acids. CDR3 amino acids: CASSQFQGAGTVDTQYF. CDR3 coding DNA: TGTGCCAGCAGCCAATTCCAGGGGGCGGGTACGGTGGATACGCAGTATTTT.

The chain combines TRBV27 with TRBJ2-7; 7 nucleotides align to TRBD2. Germline V gene sequence: CDR1 MNHEY, CDR2 SMNVEV (reference sequence). V was clipped by 2 bases and J by 4 bases; unmatched bases: 8. This CDR3 has 15 residues. The CDR3 DNA follows: TGTGCCAGCAGTTTAACCGGGGGGAATTTATACGAGCAGTACTTC. Its translation: CASSLTGGNLYEQYF.

The chain is built from TRBV5-6 and TRBJ2-3; the match to TRBD1 covers 8 bases. J lost 1 base, V lost 3 bases, and 1 base had no gene match. The CDR3 covers 14 residues. Germline CDR1 SGHDT, CDR2 YYEEEE. The CDR3 sequence is CASSWGQGTDTQYF. CDR3 nucleotide sequence: TGTGCCAGCAGCTGGGGACAGGGCACAGATACGCAGTATTTT.

This sequence joins TRBV9 and TRBJ2-1; 9 bases match TRBD1. The germline CDR1 and CDR2 sequences are SGDLS and YYNGEE. J gave up 8 bases and V 4 bases, and 4 bases lay outside the gene matches. CDR3 size: 13 residues. CDR3 sequence (DNA): TGTGCCAGCAGCATGGGACAGGGAGATGAGCAGTTCTTC. It yields the protein CASSMGQGDEQFF.

V and J are TRBV4-3 and TRBJ1-5; D is undetermined. Per the germline V gene, CDR1 is LGHNA and CDR2 is YSLEER. This CDR3 comprises 15 residues. V lost 0 bases to trimming and J lost 2 bases, with 8 bases between them. Here the CDR3 reads CASSQEIGGNQPQHF. The CDR3 region has the DNA TGCGCCAGCAGCCAAGAAATCGGTGGCAATCAGCCCCAGCATTTT.

This clone was observed once. The V gene is TRBV19, the J gene TRBJ1-2; D may be TRBD1 (5 bases). Trimming took off 5 bases at V and 6 bases at J, with 16 bases between the two ends. This CDR3 is built from 14 residues. CDR1 and CDR2 from the germline V gene are LNHDA and SQIVND (reference sequence). CDR3 residues: CASSPFDSINGYTF. The DNA for the CDR3 is TGTGCCAGTAGTCCCTTCGACAGTATAAATGGCTACACCTTC. The full variable domain, with the rest looked up from reference TRBV19 and TRBJ1-2, is DGGITQSPKYLFRKEGQNVTLSCEQNLNHDAMYWYRQDPGQGLRLIYYSQIVNDFQKGDIAEGYSVSREKKESFPLTVTSAQKNPTAFYLCASSPFDSINGYTFGSGTRLTVV.

The CDR3 nucleotides read TGTGCCACCAGTGCCTCGGGACTAGCCAATGAGCAGTTCTTC. Amino acids: CATSASGLANEQFF. V usage is TRBV24-1 and J usage is TRBJ2-1; TRBD2 matches 9 bases. CDR1 KGHDR and CDR2 SFDVKD come from the germline V gene. J gave up 6 bases and V 5 bases, and 4 bases lay outside the gene matches. The CDR3 loop spans 14 amino acids.

The chain couples TRBV2 to TRBJ1-2; 9 positions agree with TRBD1. The trim removed 0 bases at V and 13 bases at J, leaving 12 bases unmatched. The CDR3 runs 15 residues. The V gene's germline CDR1 is SNHLY and CDR2 FYNNEI. CDR3 nucleotide sequence: TGTGCCAGCAGTGAAGCGGCGGGACAGGGAACTTCTTGCACCTTC. It codes for CASSEAAGQGTSCTF.

The rearrangement uses TRBV5-5 and TRBJ2-5, with D uncertain. V lost 2 bases to trimming and J lost 0 bases, with 8 bases between them. The CDR3 length is 14 residues. Germline lookup yields CDR1 SGHKS and CDR2 YYEKEE (reference sequence). CDR3 coding DNA: TGTGCCAGCAGCTTAGATCCTAACCAAGAGACCCAGTACTTC. It codes for CASSLDPNQETQYF.

This chain links TRBV24-1 with TRBJ2-3, with 8 bases that match TRBD1. CDR3 size: 14 residues. V shed 3 bases and J 6 bases; nucleotides not matched to a gene: 4. Germline assignment: CDR1 KGHDR and CDR2 SFDVKD. The CDR3 sequence: CATSDRQGFDTQYF. CDR3 DNA: TGTGCCACCAGTGATCGACAGGGGTTCGATACGCAGTATTTT.

The gene calls are TRBV29-1 and TRBJ2-3; 9 bases line up with TRBD1. The CDR3 has 16 residues. Germline V gene sequence: CDR1 SQVTM, CDR2 ANQGSEA. V lost 4 bases to trimming and J lost 3 bases; unmatched junction nucleotides: 11. This chain's CDR3 is CSVVSIQGAATDTQYF. CDR3 DNA sequence: TGCAGCGTTGTCTCCATACAGGGGGCGGCTACAGATACGCAGTATTTT.

The chain joins TRBV9 to TRBJ2-1; 7 bases map to TRBD2. This CDR3 is 17 amino acids long. The germline V gene has CDR1 SGDLS and CDR2 YYNGEE. Germline trimming cut 0 bases from V and 2 bases from J; bases unmatched to any gene: 8. CDR3 sequence (DNA): TGTGCCAGCAGCGTAGGAGGGGTAGCGGGTCCCTACAATGAGCAGTTCTTC. Its protein product is CASSVGGVAGPYNEQFF. The full variable domain, rest sourced from reference TRBV9 and TRBJ2-1, is DSGVTQTPKHLITATGQRVTLRCSPRSGDLSVYWYQQSLDQGLQFLIQYYNGEERAKGNILERFSAQQFPDLHSELNLSSLELGDSALYFCASSVGGVAGPYNEQFFGPGTRLTVL.